Presented here are 15 T cell receptor beta chains from one specimen sequenced in a study of blood T cell repertoires in COVID-19. Generated by immunoSEQ multiplex PCR, the TCRdb table keeps only in-frame clones and is missing some. In the table there are about 250,000 clones, about 87% of which are singletons. Sequences were obtained from PBMCs or T cells enriched from blood (not recorded which). These receptors all stem from a woman aged 25 to 39 with acute COVID-19.

The rearrangement links TRBV11-2 to TRBJ2-7; TRBD1 aligns across 11 bases. V was clipped by 1 base and J by 4 bases; unmatched bases: 3. This CDR3 comprises 15 residues. CDR1 and CDR2 (germline): SGHAT, FQNNGV. CDR3 DNA: TGTGCCAGCAGCTTAGGGACAGGGGGCATGTACGAGCAGTACTTC. Protein product: CASSLGTGGMYEQYF.

V usage is TRBV3-1 (or the pseudogene TRBV3-2) and J usage is TRBJ2-7; 7 positions agree with TRBD1. The V segment lost 4 bases and the J segment 0 bases; nucleotides outside the gene matches: 6. Germline CDR1 and CDR2: LGHDT and YNNKEL (reference sequence). The CDR3 is made up of 15 amino acids. The CDR3 protein is CASSLGTDSSYEQYF. The CDR3 DNA follows: TGTGCCAGCAGCCTCGGGACAGATAGCTCCTACGAGCAGTACTTC.

The genes are TRBV18 and TRBJ2-7; tentatively, D is TRBD2 (6 bases). The CDR3 is 15 amino acids. Germline V gives CDR1 KGHSH, CDR2 LQKENI. The V gene lost 8 bases and the J gene lost 0 bases, with 17 bases spanning the gap. CDR3 residues: CASKRGTGSSYEQYF. The DNA of the CDR3 is TGTGCCAGCAAACGGGGGACGGGGAGCTCCTACGAGCAGTACTTC.

The chain has TRBV4-1 and TRBJ1-2; tentatively, D is TRBD1 (6 bases). Germline-derived CDR1 and CDR2 are MGHRA and YSYEKL. The V and J ends lost 0 bases and 4 bases respectively, with 12 bases between them. The CDR3 has 15 amino acids. The CDR3 DNA follows: TGCGCCAGCAGCCAAGATGCAGGGGAAGTCTATGGCTACACCTTC. This encodes CASSQDAGEVYGYTF.

V is TRBV10-3 and J is TRBJ1-1, with D perhaps TRBD1 (5 bases). CDR3 length: 14 residues. CDR1 is ENHRY, CDR2 SYGVKD, per germline. V lost 3 bases and J 5 bases, leaving 13 bases between the germline ends. The CDR3 protein is CAISESRVETEAFF. Written as DNA, the CDR3 is TGTGCCATCAGTGAAAGCAGGGTTGAAACTGAAGCTTTCTTT.

This clone turned up a few times. The chain employs TRBV18 and TRBJ1-1; D is uncertain. Looked up from germline, CDR1 is KGHSH and CDR2 is LQKENI. The CDR3 length is 13 residues. Between the trimmed V and J ends, which lost 1 base and 1 base, there was a span of 4 bases. The CDR3 DNA sequence: TGTGCCAGCTCACCACATAAGAACACTGAAGCTTTCTTT. Translating gives CASSPHKNTEAFF. The full variable domain, its missing parts supplied by reference TRBV18 and TRBJ1-1, is NAGVMQNPRHLVRRRGQEARLRCSPMKGHSHVYWYRQLPEEGLKFMVYLQKENIIDESGMPKERFSAEFPKEGPSILRIQQVVRGDSAAYFCASSPHKNTEAFFGQGTRLTVV.

This clone was observed once. The rearrangement uses TRBV7-6 and TRBJ1-1, with 7 bases that match TRBD1. Germline CDR1 is SGHVS and CDR2 is FNYEAQ. The V gene end was trimmed by 3 bases and the J gene end by 4 bases; junction bases not matched to a gene: 17. The CDR3 is made up of 18 amino acids. CDR3 DNA sequence: TGTGCCAGCAGCTTTCGGCCCCCCGGGACAGAGGGTCCCACTGAAGCTTTCTTT. This codes for CASSFRPPGTEGPTEAFF.

V and J are TRBV3-1 (or the pseudogene TRBV3-2) and TRBJ1-4; unclear D gene. The CDR3 spans 16 residues. V was cut by 4 bases and J by 7 bases, with 19 bases left in between. Germline CDR1 LGHDT, CDR2 YNNKEL (reference sequence). This CDR3 is CASSPSPDPEAEKLFF. The DNA for the CDR3 is TGTGCCAGCAGCCCGAGTCCGGATCCCGAGGCTGAAAAACTGTTTTTT.

The chain is built from TRBV19 and TRBJ1-2; 8 bases are shared with TRBD1. Trimming cost V 5 bases and J 2 bases; bases outside gene matches: 7. The germline gives CDR1 LNHDA, CDR2 SQIVND (reference sequence). This CDR3 has 15 amino acids. CDR3 DNA: TGTGCCAGTAGTCGTCTGGACAGGGCAAACTATGGCTACACCTTC. Translation gives CASSRLDRANYGYTF.

The rearrangement joins TRBV7-9 to TRBJ2-3; no clear D. Looked up from germline, CDR1 is SEHNR and CDR2 is FQNEAQ (reference sequence). With 5 bases removed from V and 5 bases from J, the gap between germline ends came to 11 bases. This CDR3 spans 13 amino acids. The CDR3 DNA reads TGTGCCAGCAGCCGAGACTCCTTAGATACGCAGTATTTT. It codes for CASSRDSLDTQYF.

The rearrangement joins TRBV19 to TRBJ1-5, with D possibly being TRBD1 (6 bases). Trimming removed 4 bases from V and 5 bases from J, with 15 bases in between. Germline V gene sequence: CDR1 LNHDA, CDR2 SQIVND (reference sequence). CDR3 length: 15 amino acids. CDR3 in amino acids: CASSRPGVLHQPQHF. CDR3 in DNA: TGTGCCAGTAGTAGACCAGGGGTATTGCATCAGCCCCAGCATTTT.

The rearrangement joins TRBV7-9 to TRBJ1-4, with D tentatively TRBD1 (6 bases). CDR3 length: 13 residues. Trimming shortened V by 1 base and J by 6 bases, and 6 bases separated the two germline ends. From germline, CDR1 is SEHNR and CDR2 FQNEAQ (reference sequence). This chain's CDR3 is CASSLGQDEKLFF. The CDR3 nucleotides read TGTGCCAGCAGCTTAGGACAGGATGAAAAACTGTTTTTT.

This chain connects TRBV7-2 to TRBJ2-2; D is perhaps TRBD1 (6 bases). The CDR3 consists of 16 residues. The germline gives CDR1 SGHTA, CDR2 FQGNSA. Trimming left V 3 bases short and J 3 bases short, with 14 bases between. This CDR3 is CASSFLGGAYTGELFF. The DNA for the CDR3 is TGTGCCAGCAGCTTTTTAGGGGGTGCTTACACCGGGGAGCTGTTTTTT.

The chain employs TRBV3-1 (or the pseudogene TRBV3-2) and TRBJ1-1; tentative D call: TRBD1 (5 bases). Trimming removed 0 bases from V and 1 base from J, with 15 bases in between. There are 17 residues in the CDR3. Germline CDR1 is LGHDT and CDR2 is YNNKEL (reference sequence). The CDR3 DNA follows: TGTGCCAGCAGCCAAGATTCAGGGATTCTAGGGAACACTGAAGCTTTCTTT. The encoded protein is CASSQDSGILGNTEAFF.

This sequence joins TRBV6-5 and TRBJ1-4, with D possibly matching TRBD1 (6 bases). This CDR3 is 15 amino acids long. Germline V gene sequence: CDR1 MNHEY, CDR2 SVGAGI. V was clipped by 7 bases and J by 0 bases, with 12 bases between them. The CDR3 loop is CASTKGGATNEKLFF. The CDR3 DNA reads TGTGCCAGCACAAAGGGGGGGGCAACTAATGAAAAACTGTTTTTT.